One and the same sample provided the 9 T cell receptor beta chains below, sequenced in a study of cytomegalovirus exposure and HLA in healthy donors. PCR involved 60 Vbeta and 13 Jbeta primers. The table came from immunoSEQ multiplex PCR; TCRdb's copy has only in-frame clones and leaves some out. This sample has about 170,000 clones, with almost 80% found just once. The sequenced sample consisted of PBMCs. The receptors stem from a man in his forties in good health and CMV-seropositive.

This sequence joins TRBV28 and TRBJ2-7, with D perhaps TRBD1 (7 bases). Between the trimmed V and J ends, which lost 5 bases and 4 bases, there was a span of 15 bases. The CDR3 runs to 14 residues. Germline CDR1 is MDHEN and CDR2 is SYDVKM. CDR3 amino acids: CASSSGGGVYEQYF. DNA of the CDR3: TGTGCCAGCAGTAGCGGAGGGGGCGTGTACGAGCAGTACTTC.

The chain employs TRBV4-2 and TRBJ2-1; tentative D call: TRBD2 (6 bases). Germline assignment: CDR1 LGHNA and CDR2 YNFKEQ. CDR3 length: 15 residues. V was clipped by 4 bases and J by 0 bases, with 10 bases between them. The CDR3 nucleotides read TGTGCCAGCAGCCCTAGCGAGGGCTCCTACAATGAGCAGTTCTTC. Residues: CASSPSEGSYNEQFF.

The rearrangement links TRBV4-1 to TRBJ2-7; 8 nucleotides align to TRBD1. CDR3 size: 14 residues. Germline V CDR1 and CDR2: MGHRA, YSYEKL. The junction had 3 bases not matched to a gene; V was cut back by 4 bases and J by 1 base. The CDR3 coding sequence is TGCGCCAGCAGCCGAGGGACAGGATCCTACGAGCAGTACTTC. Translation: CASSRGTGSYEQYF.

The chain recombines TRBV11-3 with TRBJ2-1, with 10 bases aligning to TRBD2. The CDR3 runs to 16 residues. Germline V gene data show CDR1 as SGHNT and CDR2 as YENEEA. Trimming took 1 base from V and 7 from J; bases not matched to a gene: 7. CDR3 coding DNA: TGTGCCAGCAGCTTAGTTCCAGCGGGAGGGCCAAATGAGCAGTTCTTC. It translates to CASSLVPAGGPNEQFF. The full variable domain, rest sourced from reference TRBV11-3 and TRBJ2-1, is EAGVVQSPRYKIIEKKQPVAFWCNPISGHNTLYWYLQNLGQGPELLIRYENEEAVDDSQLPKDRFSAERLKGVDSTLKIQPAELGDSAVYLCASSLVPAGGPNEQFFGPGTRLTVL.

J is TRBJ2-7 and V is TRBV5-1, with TRBD1 identical over 8 bases. The J segment lost 4 bases and the V segment lost 0 bases, leaving 6 bases of the junction unmatched. The CDR3 contains 15 residues. Germline V lookup: CDR1 SGHRS, CDR2 YFSETQ. As DNA, the CDR3 is TGCGCCAGCAGCTTGGTTCGCCAGGGGGCTTACGAGCAGTACTTC. It codes for CASSLVRQGAYEQYF.

V gene TRBV28 combines with J gene TRBJ2-4, with a weak D call TRBD1 (6 bases). Trimming stripped 6 bases from V and 7 bases from J, with 16 bases between. Germline CDR1 MDHEN, CDR2 SYDVKM. The CDR3 has 14 residues. The CDR3 region is CASRMGQGTNIQYF. The CDR3 DNA is TGTGCCAGCAGGATGGGGCAGGGGACGAACATTCAGTACTTC. Full variable domain (missing parts from reference TRBV28 and TRBJ2-4): DVKVTQSSRYLVKRTGEKVFLECVQDMDHENMFWYRQDPGLGLRLIYFSYDVKMKEKGDIPEGYSVSREKKERFSLILESASTNQTSMYLCASRMGQGTNIQYFGAGTRLSVL.

The chain joins TRBV19 to TRBJ1-2; 11 bases fit TRBD1. In germline, CDR1 is LNHDA, CDR2 SQIVND (reference sequence). V lost 1 base, J lost 4 bases, and 5 bases stayed unmatched. CDR3 size: 16 residues. Here the CDR3 reads CASSIGTGGFSYGYTF. The CDR3 region has the DNA TGTGCCAGTAGTATAGGGACAGGGGGCTTTAGCTATGGCTACACCTTC.

This clone was counted a single time. This CDR3 is CASSFAKLTEAFF. The CDR3 nucleotides are TGTGCCAGCAGCTTCGCAAAGCTCACTGAAGCTTTCTTT. The chain is built from TRBV11-3 and TRBJ1-1; no reliable D call. The CDR3 covers 13 residues. In germline, CDR1 is SGHNT, CDR2 YENEEA. The ends were cut back, 3 bases at V and 4 bases at J, with 9 bases in the middle.

This clone came up a few times. V gene TRBV6-1 combines with J gene TRBJ1-4; 7 bases fit TRBD1. Germline CDR1 and CDR2: MNHNS and SASEGT. There are 13 residues in the CDR3. Trimming took 9 bases from V and 8 from J; bases not matched to a gene: 9. The chain's CDR3 is CASGTAPGEKLFF. CDR3 in DNA: TGTGCCAGTGGGACAGCTCCGGGCGAAAAACTGTTTTTT.